The 13 T cell receptor beta chains below come from one sample, sequenced in a study of early stage breast cancer tumors. Method: immunoSEQ multiplex PCR; TCRdb's copy keeps in-frame clones and lacks some. The sample carries around 7,900 clones, approximately 65% recorded once. Material for sequencing was breast tumor tissue. These receptors came from a person aged 65 to 79 with breast cancer.

The genes are TRBV12-5 and TRBJ2-7; 9 nucleotides match TRBD2. The CDR3 is 15 amino acids. The J segment lost 3 bases and the V segment lost 1 base, leaving 4 bases of the junction unmatched. Per germline, CDR1 LGHNT and CDR2 FRNRAP. For the CDR3, the DNA is TGTGCTAGTGGTTTGGCTAGCGGGGTACTCTACGAGCAGTACTTC. It is translated as CASGLASGVLYEQYF.

This chain joins TRBV9 and TRBJ2-2, with 10 bases matching TRBD1. CDR1 and CDR2 from the germline V gene are SGDLS and YYNGEE. Unmatched junction bases numbered 6, after V lost 3 bases and J lost 1 base. CDR3 length: 17 amino acids. CDR3 loop: CASSAQGQGRNTGELFF. The CDR3, as DNA: TGTGCCAGCAGCGCTCAGGGACAGGGGCGGAACACCGGGGAGCTGTTTTTT. The complete variable domain, with remaining parts taken from reference TRBV9 and TRBJ2-2, reads DSGVTQTPKHLITATGQRVTLRCSPRSGDLSVYWYQQSLDQGLQFLIQYYNGEERAKGNILERFSAQQFPDLHSELNLSSLELGDSALYFCASSAQGQGRNTGELFFGEGSRLTVL.

This clone was picked up a small number of times. The chain employs TRBV5-1 and TRBJ1-1; 10 bases match TRBD1. The V gene's germline CDR1 is SGHRS and CDR2 YFSETQ. The CDR3 spans 14 residues. V lost 4 bases to trimming and J lost 5 bases; unmatched junction nucleotides: 5. The CDR3, as DNA: TGCGCCAGCAGCCCGGGACAGGGGAGTACTGAAGCTTTCTTT. It codes for CASSPGQGSTEAFF.

The chain recombines TRBV30 with TRBJ1-2, with 8 bases fitting TRBD1. The CDR3 totals 13 residues. Germline CDR1 is GTSNPN and CDR2 is SVGIG (reference sequence). Trimming removed 2 bases from V and 4 bases from J; junction bases left unmatched: 3. As DNA, the CDR3 is TGTGCCTGGAGTACTGACAGGGGCTATGGCTACACCTTC. Translation gives CAWSTDRGYGYTF. The full variable domain, with the rest looked up from reference TRBV30 and TRBJ1-2, is SQTIHQWPATLVQPVGSPLSLECTVEGTSNPNLYWYRQAAGRGLQLLFYSVGIGQISSEVPQNLSASRPQDRQFILSSKKLLLSDSGFYLCAWSTDRGYGYTFGSGTRLTVV.

The chain has TRBV5-1 and TRBJ2-3; the D gene is possibly TRBD2 (5 bases). Germline-derived CDR1 and CDR2 are SGHRS and YFSETQ. The CDR3 has 13 amino acids. Deletions cut 7 bases from V and 4 bases from J, with 13 bases between. CDR3 nucleotides: TGCGCCAGCGGACTCGCGGGTTCAGATACGCAGTATTTT. It translates to CASGLAGSDTQYF. Supplemented by reference TRBV5-1 and TRBJ2-3, the full variable domain reads KAGVTQTPRYLIKTRGQQVTLSCSPISGHRSVSWYQQTPGQGLQFLFEYFSETQRNKGNFPGRFSGRQFSNSRSEMNVSTLELGDSALYLCASGLAGSDTQYFGPGTRLTVL.

The rearrangement links TRBV2 to TRBJ2-7; 8 bases fit TRBD1. Germline V gene sequence: CDR1 SNHLY, CDR2 FYNNEI. The J segment lost 2 bases and the V segment lost 3 bases, leaving 3 bases of the junction unmatched. CDR3 length: 14 residues. The CDR3 reads CASSEQGQAYEQYF. The CDR3 bases are TGTGCCAGCAGTGAGCAGGGACAGGCCTACGAGCAGTACTTC.

The rearrangement joins TRBV7-3 to TRBJ2-2, with a weak D call TRBD2 (6 bases). This CDR3 is 15 amino acids long. Trimming cost V 4 bases and J 0 bases, with 9 bases left between them. Germline V CDR1 and CDR2: SGHTA, FQGTGA. This CDR3 reads CASSWDSSNTGELFF. The CDR3 DNA reads TGTGCCAGCAGCTGGGACTCCTCGAACACCGGGGAGCTGTTTTTT.

The V and J genes are TRBV30 and TRBJ1-1; 8 positions agree with TRBD1. The CDR3 has 15 amino acids. CDR1 and CDR2 (germline): GTSNPN, SVGIG (reference sequence). Trimming cost V 2 bases and J 1 base; bases outside gene matches: 6. The CDR3 bases are TGTGCCTGGAGTTGGACAGGGCTCGCGAACACTGAAGCTTTCTTT. This translates into CAWSWTGLANTEAFF.

This chain connects TRBV5-5 to TRBJ2-2, with 7 nucleotides matching TRBD2. The CDR3 has 19 amino acids. CDR1 and CDR2 from the germline V gene are SGHKS and YYEKEE (reference sequence). V shed 4 bases and J 2 bases; nucleotides not matched to a gene: 17. The CDR3 region has the DNA TGTGCCAGCAGCCAAGGAGAGGCTAGCGGCGGTTTAAACACCGGGGAGCTGTTTTTT. Translation: CASSQGEASGGLNTGELFF.

V is TRBV27 and J is TRBJ1-5; 8 nucleotides agree with TRBD1. The CDR3 extends over 16 amino acids. The V segment lost 5 bases and the J segment 4 bases; nucleotides outside the gene matches: 10. CDR1 MNHEY and CDR2 SMNVEV come from the germline V gene (reference sequence). In DNA, the CDR3 is TGTGCCAGCAGTCCTTACCCCGACAGGGGAAATCAGCCCCAGCATTTT. Its protein is CASSPYPDRGNQPQHF.

This clone is categorized as large (0.1 to 1%). The V and J genes are TRBV7-8 and TRBJ2-3, with a possible D match to TRBD1 (5 bases). Per germline, CDR1 SGHVS and CDR2 FQNEAQ. The CDR3 is 16 residues long. Deletions cut 2 bases from V and 2 bases from J, with 14 bases between. Written as DNA, the CDR3 is TGTGCCAGCAGCTTATGGACACTACTCTTCACAGATACGCAGTATTTT. Encoded protein: CASSLWTLLFTDTQYF.

The chain combines TRBV19 with TRBJ2-1, with 11 bases lining up with TRBD2. Germline V gives CDR1 LNHDA, CDR2 SQIVND (reference sequence). Trimming at V came to 4 bases and at J to 0 bases, leaving 11 bases not matched to a gene. The CDR3 is 19 amino acids. In DNA form, the CDR3 reads TGTGCCAGTAGTACCCGACTAGCGGGGAGTTTATTCTCCTACAATGAGCAGTTCTTC. This encodes CASSTRLAGSLFSYNEQFF.

This clone has just one count. One junction end disagrees with the germline gene, perhaps due to a read error. The chain combines TRBV4-1 with TRBJ1-2; tentative D call: TRBD1 (5 bases). The CDR3 sequence is 14 residues long. The germline gives CDR1 MGHRA, CDR2 YSYEKL. CDR3 DNA: TGCGTCAGCAGCCAAGAAAGGGGCAACTATGGCTACACCTTC. Translating gives CVSSQERGNYGYTF.